This paragraph covers one T cell receptor beta chain sequence. V was cut by 1 base and J by 1 base, with 5 bases left in between. There are 13 residues in the CDR3. Germline V gene lookup returns CDR1 SGHAT and CDR2 FQNNGV. The data originate from a study of blood T cell repertoires in COVID-19. Measured with immunoSEQ multiplex PCR; TCRdb has only the in-frame clones, and not every one. The sample has 310,000 or so clones; around 87% are singletons. Sequenced material: peripheral blood. This receptor was identified in a woman aged 45-59 years with active or convalescent COVID-19. The rearrangement links TRBV11-2 to TRBJ2-7, with D uncertain. CDR3 in DNA: TGTGCCAGCAGCTTAGCAGAATCCTACGAGCAGTACTTC. Residues: CASSLAESYEQYF.